The entry that follows covers one TCR beta chain sequence. This entry is derived from a study of blood T cell repertoires in COVID-19. The CDR3 is 17 amino acids. Germline CDR1 is SGHRS and CDR2 is YFSETQ. The V and J ends lost 1 base and 0 bases respectively, with 11 bases between them. Profiling relied on immunoSEQ multiplex PCR, and the TCRdb table lists in-frame clones only, not all of them. The sample shows some 300,000 clones, roughly 80% of them seen only once. This clonotype originated in a woman between 50 and 59 years old with active or convalescent COVID-19. The genes are TRBV5-1 and TRBJ2-6; tentative D call: TRBD2 (5 bases). The sequencing input was peripheral blood. The CDR3 nucleotides are TGCGCCAGCAGCTTGACCCCGGGGAGCTCTGGGGCCAACGTCCTGACTTTC. The encoded protein is CASSLTPGSSGANVLTF.